What follows are 20 T cell receptor beta chains derived from one specimen sequenced in a study of control samples from healthy donors and cancer patients. Using immunoSEQ multiplex PCR, the repertoire was profiled, and TCRdb retains in-frame clones only, with some absent. The table shows 140,000 or so clones, with approximately 92% occurring only once. Sequenced material: blood. The receptors come from a man in his thirties or forties in good health.

This chain uses TRBV9 with TRBJ2-1; 11 nucleotides match TRBD2. CDR1 and CDR2 from the germline V gene are SGDLS and YYNGEE. The CDR3 is 15 amino acids. V lost 1 base and J lost 6; bases outside the gene matches: 3. For the CDR3, the DNA is TGTGCCAGCAGCGTATTAGCGGGGGGGTCCAATGAGCAGTTCTTC. Amino acids: CASSVLAGGSNEQFF.

This rearrangement joins TRBV6-5 to TRBJ2-7; TRBD2 is a possible D gene (5 bases). CDR1 is MNHEY and CDR2 is SVGAGI in the germline V gene. The CDR3 covers 14 residues. The V and J ends lost 2 bases and 4 bases respectively, with 12 bases between them. CDR3 residues: CASSYEASRYEQYF. The CDR3 coding sequence is TGTGCCAGCAGTTACGAGGCTAGCCGGTACGAGCAGTACTTC.

The gene calls are TRBV27 and TRBJ2-6, with D unresolved. The V end was cut by 6 bases, the J end by 1 base, with 10 bases between. CDR1 MNHEY and CDR2 SMNVEV come from the germline V gene (reference sequence). The CDR3 covers 15 residues. As DNA, the CDR3 is TGTGCCAGCAGGTACTCCAGATCTGGGGCCAACGTCCTGACTTTC. Its protein product is CASRYSRSGANVLTF.

This rearrangement joins TRBV5-1 to TRBJ1-5; TRBD1 matches at 9 bases. The CDR3 consists of 14 residues. The ends lost 4 bases at V and 7 bases at J; junction bases unmatched: 6. Germline-derived CDR1 and CDR2 are SGHRS and YFSETQ. The CDR3 loop is CASSPGQGGQPQHF. Written as DNA, the CDR3 is TGCGCCAGCAGCCCGGGACAGGGAGGACAGCCCCAGCATTTT.

This chain connects TRBV24-1 to TRBJ2-1, with 7 nucleotides matching TRBD1. The germline CDR1 and CDR2 sequences are KGHDR and SFDVKD. The CDR3 runs 16 residues. V was pared by 4 bases and J by 2 bases, with 7 bases of the junction left unmatched. The CDR3 spells CATSDPGTEAYNEQFF. DNA of the CDR3: TGTGCCACCAGTGACCCAGGGACAGAAGCCTACAATGAGCAGTTCTTC.

This clone has only one observation. This chain links TRBV5-4 with TRBJ2-4; TRBD1 matches at 9 bases. The V segment lost 4 bases and the J segment 3 bases; nucleotides outside the gene matches: 11. Germline loops: CDR1 SGHNT, CDR2 YYREEE (reference sequence). There are 17 residues in the CDR3. The DNA for the CDR3 is TGTGCCAGCAGCCCGGACAGGGGCGCCCTTGGCAAAAACATTCAGTACTTC. Its translation: CASSPDRGALGKNIQYF.

The chain links TRBV2 to TRBJ1-2; 7 nucleotides match TRBD1. The CDR3 covers 13 residues. V was pared by 4 bases and J by 3 bases, with 2 bases of the junction left unmatched. Germline CDR1 reads SNHLY; CDR2 reads FYNNEI. CDR3 sequence: CASSGGTDYGYTF. In DNA, the CDR3 is TGTGCCAGCAGTGGGGGGACAGACTATGGCTACACCTTC.

The gene calls are TRBV7-9 and TRBJ2-2; 7 bases map to TRBD2. CDR1 and CDR2 from the germline V gene are SEHNR and FQNEAQ (reference sequence). The CDR3 runs 15 residues. V was clipped by 3 bases and J by 5 bases; unmatched bases: 6. CDR3 residues: CASSLNRGVTGELFF. CDR3 bases: TGTGCCAGCAGCTTGAACCGGGGGGTTACCGGGGAGCTGTTTTTT.

Only one count was recorded for this clone. As DNA, the CDR3 is TGTGCCAGCAGCTTTGAAACAGGGAGATCCTACGAGCAGTACTTC. This codes for CASSFETGRSYEQYF. The V gene is TRBV5-4, the J gene TRBJ2-7; weak D call: TRBD1 (6 bases). The CDR3 covers 15 residues. In germline, CDR1 is SGHNT, CDR2 YYREEE (reference sequence). V was cut by 2 bases and J by 1 base, with 13 bases left in between.

V usage is TRBV7-2 and J usage is TRBJ1-1; D remains unclear. V lost 2 bases to trimming and J lost 4 bases, with 14 bases between them. The CDR3 has 15 residues. The germline CDR1 and CDR2 sequences are SGHTA and FQGNSA. The CDR3 coding sequence is TGTGCCAGCAGCTTAATTATGGGTCTAGGCACTGAAGCTTTCTTT. As protein: CASSLIMGLGTEAFF. Complete variable domain (other parts from reference TRBV7-2 and TRBJ1-1): GAGVSQSPSNKVTEKGKDVELRCDPISGHTALYWYRQSLGQGLEFLIYFQGNSAPDKSGLPSDRFSAERTGGSVSTLTIQRTQQEDSAVYLCASSLIMGLGTEAFFGQGTRLTVV.

This clone is a singleton in its sample. This chain joins TRBV6-5 and TRBJ1-4; TRBD1 aligns across 8 bases. This CDR3 has 14 residues. Per the germline V gene, CDR1 is MNHEY and CDR2 is SVGAGI. The ends lost 7 bases at V and 7 bases at J; junction bases unmatched: 8. The CDR3 nucleotides read TGTGCCAGCAACCCGACAGGGGTTGGTGAAAAACTGTTTTTT. This gives the protein CASNPTGVGEKLFF.

Comment on this clone: At one end the junction does not follow the germline gene, possibly because of a read error. This chain joins TRBV3-1 (or the pseudogene TRBV3-2) and TRBJ2-6; a possible D gene is TRBD1 (5 bases). The CDR3 extends over 14 amino acids. Looked up from germline, CDR1 is LGHDT and CDR2 is YNNKEL (reference sequence). The CDR3 region is CASSPLPGANVPTF. CDR3 coding DNA: TGTGCCAGCAGCCCTCTGCCTGGGGCCAACGTCCCGACTTTC.

V and J are TRBV29-1 and TRBJ1-2; D uncertain. V was trimmed by 7 bases and J by 5 bases, leaving 14 bases between them. The CDR3 has 12 residues. Germline assignment: CDR1 SQVTM and CDR2 ANQGSEA. CDR3 loop: CSAGGRDYGYTF. The CDR3 region has the DNA TGCAGCGCCGGAGGTCGGGATTATGGCTACACCTTC.

The chain is built from TRBV18 and TRBJ1-2; D remains unclear. CDR1 KGHSH and CDR2 LQKENI come from the germline V gene. This CDR3 comprises 15 residues. The germline V and J ends were trimmed by 1 base and 0 bases, with 9 bases remaining between them. The CDR3 coding sequence is TGTGCCAGCTCACCACTCCACCCAGCTAACTATGGCTACACCTTC. Its translation: CASSPLHPANYGYTF.

The V call is TRBV2, the J call TRBJ1-2; no clear D gene. With 6 bases removed from V and 1 base from J, the gap between germline ends came to 21 bases. This CDR3 is built from 17 residues. Germline V lookup: CDR1 SNHLY, CDR2 FYNNEI. The CDR3 region has the DNA TGTGCCAGCAGCCTCCTTCCCGCCAGGCGAAATAACTATGGCTACACCTTC. This sequence encodes CASSLLPARRNNYGYTF.

The V gene is TRBV11-3, the J gene TRBJ2-3; D gene unclear. Trimming took off 5 bases at V and 4 bases at J, with 10 bases between the two ends. There are 13 residues in the CDR3. Looked up from germline, CDR1 is SGHNT and CDR2 is YENEEA. CDR3 protein: CASSLTWADTQYF. The CDR3 nucleotides read TGTGCCAGCAGCCTGACCTGGGCAGATACGCAGTATTTT.

V is TRBV10-3 and J is TRBJ2-1, with D perhaps TRBD2 (7 bases). Germline values: CDR1 ENHRY, CDR2 SYGVKD. This CDR3 is built from 13 residues. Trimming shortened V by 8 bases and J by 7 bases, and 15 bases separated the two germline ends. The CDR3 DNA follows: TGTGCCATCGGGAGGGGGGGCCAGAATGAGCAGTTCTTC. Its protein is CAIGRGGQNEQFF.

A word on this clone: The identical CDR3 is also encoded by other nucleotide sequences in the sample. V usage is TRBV5-6 and J usage is TRBJ2-1; D remains ambiguous. Germline values: CDR1 SGHDT, CDR2 YYEEEE. The CDR3 runs 14 residues. With 0 bases removed from V and 4 bases from J, the gap between germline ends came to 8 bases. The CDR3 region is CASSLVRVYNEQFF. The CDR3 nucleotides are TGTGCCAGCAGCTTGGTTAGGGTATACAATGAGCAGTTCTTC.

The chain recombines TRBV28 with TRBJ1-1, with TRBD1 matching over 10 bases. The CDR3 sequence is 15 residues long. Germline CDR1 MDHEN, CDR2 SYDVKM. V trimming: 5 bases; J trimming: 5 bases; junction bases outside the gene matches: 8. CDR3 sequence: CASSPRQGARTEAFF. The CDR3 DNA reads TGTGCCAGCAGTCCCCGACAGGGGGCACGAACTGAAGCTTTCTTT. The whole variable domain, filled in from reference TRBV28 and TRBJ1-1, reads DVKVTQSSRYLVKRTGEKVFLECVQDMDHENMFWYRQDPGLGLRLIYFSYDVKMKEKGDIPEGYSVSREKKERFSLILESASTNQTSMYLCASSPRQGARTEAFFGQGTRLTVV.

The V and J genes are TRBV9 and TRBJ1-1; D possibly corresponds to TRBD1 (5 bases). The CDR3 is 13 residues long. Trimming cost V 6 bases and J 7 bases, with 16 bases left between them. Germline V lookup: CDR1 SGDLS, CDR2 YYNGEE. CDR3 coding DNA: TGTGCCAGCAACTTGGAAGGAGGACATGAAGCTTTCTTT. Protein: CASNLEGGHEAFF.